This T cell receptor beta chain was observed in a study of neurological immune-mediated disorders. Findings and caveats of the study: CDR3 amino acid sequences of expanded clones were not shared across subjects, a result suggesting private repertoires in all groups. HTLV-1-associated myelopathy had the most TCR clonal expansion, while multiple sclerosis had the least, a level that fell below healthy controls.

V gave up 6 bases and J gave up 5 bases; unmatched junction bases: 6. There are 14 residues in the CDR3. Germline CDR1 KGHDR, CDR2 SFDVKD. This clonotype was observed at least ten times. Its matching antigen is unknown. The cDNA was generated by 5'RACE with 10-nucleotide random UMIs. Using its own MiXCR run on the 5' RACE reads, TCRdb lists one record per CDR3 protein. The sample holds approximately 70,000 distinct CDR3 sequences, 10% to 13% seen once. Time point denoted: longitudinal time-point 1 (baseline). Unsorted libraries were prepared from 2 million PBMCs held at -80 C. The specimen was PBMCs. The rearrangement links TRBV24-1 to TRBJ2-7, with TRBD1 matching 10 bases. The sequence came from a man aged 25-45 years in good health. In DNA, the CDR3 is TGTGCCACCAGTCCCCGGGACAGGGGCCACGAGCAGTACTTC. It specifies CATSPRDRGHEQYF.